A selection of T cell receptor beta chains follows, all from one sample in a study of identifying expanded T cells in peripheral blood. Measured with immunoSEQ multiplex PCR; TCRdb has only the in-frame clones, and not every one. The top ten clones hold approximately 7% of a sample with around 84,000 clones, 80% to 90% of them seen once. The sequenced sample consisted of blood. Source of these receptors: a person aged 18 to 70 in good health. Both conserved end residues are part of each CDR3. D genes are given only for firm matches. Clone size is stated in some rows and not others, as once, few, many or a class when expanded.

- | TRBJ2-2 | - | TRBV27 | CASSLSGAGELFF | TGTGCCAGCAGTTTATCAGGCGCCGGGGAGCTGTTTTTT
TRBD1 | TRBJ1-2 | - | TRBV11-3 | CASSYPGQGDGGYTF | TGTGCCAGCAGTTACCCGGGACAGGGTGATGGAGGCTACACCTTC
TRBD1 | TRBJ1-1 | - | TRBV27 | CASSIRQGAPTEAFF | TGTGCCAGCAGTATTCGACAGGGGGCCCCTACTGAAGCTTTCTTT
- | TRBJ2-2 | - | TRBV5-5 | CASSPGGWGTGELFF | TGTGCCAGCAGCCCCGGAGGCTGGGGGACCGGGGAGCTGTTTTTT
TRBD1 | TRBJ2-1 | once | TRBV19 | CASSQRWDRGNNEQFF | TGTGCCAGTAGCCAAAGGTGGGACAGGGGGAACAATGAGCAGTTCTTC
- | TRBJ1-3 | - | TRBV19 | CASSIRGSSGNTIYF | TGTGCCAGTAGTATAAGGGGCAGCTCTGGAAACACCATATATTTT
- | TRBJ2-4 | - | TRBV6-1 | CASSESPGHKLAKNIQYF | TGTGCCAGCAGTGAAAGTCCGGGACACAAGCTAGCCAAAAACATTCAGTACTTC
- | TRBJ1-1 | once | TRBV15 | CATRRVVGTEAFF | TGTGCCACCAGAAGGGTCGTGGGCACTGAAGCTTTCTTT
TRBD1 | TRBJ1-2 | - | TRBV27 | CASSPQTGNYGYTF | TGTGCCAGCAGCCCCCAGACAGGGAACTATGGCTACACCTTC
- | TRBJ2-7 | - | TRBV5-1 | CASSLPDGGYNEQYF | TGCGCCAGCAGCTTACCGGACGGTGGATACAACGAGCAGTACTTC
- | TRBJ1-5 | - | TRBV5-1 | CASSLVAGNNQPQHF | TGCGCCAGCAGCTTGGTGGCAGGGAATAATCAGCCCCAGCATTTT
TRBD1 | TRBJ1-2 | - | TRBV10-2 | CASWTGGLYGYTF | TGCGCCTCGTGGACAGGGGGCCTCTATGGCTACACCTTC
TRBD1 | TRBJ2-7 | - | TRBV19 | CASSIWGQSSYEQYF | TGTGCCAGTAGTATATGGGGACAGAGCTCCTACGAGCAGTACTTC
TRBD2 | TRBJ2-5 | - | TRBV30 | CAWSVGVRASGSRFAETQYF | TGTGCCTGGAGTGTTGGTGTCAGGGCTAGCGGGAGTAGGTTTGCAGAGACCCAGTACTTC